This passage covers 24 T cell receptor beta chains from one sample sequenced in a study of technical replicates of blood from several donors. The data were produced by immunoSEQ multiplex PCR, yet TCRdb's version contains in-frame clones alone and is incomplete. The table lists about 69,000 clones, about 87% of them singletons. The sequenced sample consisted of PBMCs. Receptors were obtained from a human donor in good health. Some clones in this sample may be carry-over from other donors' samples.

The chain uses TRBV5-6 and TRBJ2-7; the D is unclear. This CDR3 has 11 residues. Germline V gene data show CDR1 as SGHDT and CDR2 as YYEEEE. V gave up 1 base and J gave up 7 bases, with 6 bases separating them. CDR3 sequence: CASSLLREQYF. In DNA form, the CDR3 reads TGTGCCAGCAGCTTGTTGCGGGAGCAGTACTTC.

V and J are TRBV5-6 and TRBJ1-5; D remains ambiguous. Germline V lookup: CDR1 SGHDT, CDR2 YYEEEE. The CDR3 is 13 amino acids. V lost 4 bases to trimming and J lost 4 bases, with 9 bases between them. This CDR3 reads CASSVWPNQPQHF. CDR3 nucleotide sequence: TGTGCCAGCAGCGTATGGCCGAATCAGCCCCAGCATTTT.

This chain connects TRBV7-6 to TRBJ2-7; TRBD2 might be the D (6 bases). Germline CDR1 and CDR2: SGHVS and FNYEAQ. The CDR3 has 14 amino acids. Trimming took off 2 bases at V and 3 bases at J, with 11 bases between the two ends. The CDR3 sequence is CASSLSGVGYEQYF. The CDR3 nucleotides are TGTGCCAGCAGCTTATCGGGAGTCGGCTACGAGCAGTACTTC.

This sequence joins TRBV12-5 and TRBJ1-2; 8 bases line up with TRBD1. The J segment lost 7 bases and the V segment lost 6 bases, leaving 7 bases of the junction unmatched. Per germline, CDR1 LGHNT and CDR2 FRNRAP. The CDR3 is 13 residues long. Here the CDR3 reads CASGSGQGSGYTF. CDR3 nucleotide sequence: TGTGCTAGTGGCTCCGGACAGGGTTCTGGCTACACCTTC.

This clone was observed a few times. CDR3 sequence (DNA): TGTGCCAGCGCGTTCTTAGACAGTCCAGGATACGAGCAGTACTTC. Translated: CASAFLDSPGYEQYF. The chain links TRBV6-4 to TRBJ2-7; D possibly corresponds to TRBD1 (5 bases). Trimming took off 8 bases at V and 4 bases at J, with 21 bases between the two ends. The CDR3 consists of 15 residues. From germline, CDR1 is MRHNA and CDR2 SNTAGT.

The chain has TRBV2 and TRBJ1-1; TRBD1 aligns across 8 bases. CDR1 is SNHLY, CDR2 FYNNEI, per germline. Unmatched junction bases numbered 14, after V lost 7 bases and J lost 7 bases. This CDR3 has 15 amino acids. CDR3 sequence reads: CASTFGGQAALEAFF. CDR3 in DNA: TGTGCCAGCACCTTTGGGGGACAGGCAGCCCTTGAAGCTTTCTTT.

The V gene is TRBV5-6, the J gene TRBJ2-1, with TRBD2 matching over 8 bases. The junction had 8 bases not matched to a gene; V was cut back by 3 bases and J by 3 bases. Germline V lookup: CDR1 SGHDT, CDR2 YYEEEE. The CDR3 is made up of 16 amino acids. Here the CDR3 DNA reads TGTGCCAGCAGCTCCGCAGCGGGAGCAAACTACAATGAGCAGTTCTTC. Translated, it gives CASSSAAGANYNEQFF.

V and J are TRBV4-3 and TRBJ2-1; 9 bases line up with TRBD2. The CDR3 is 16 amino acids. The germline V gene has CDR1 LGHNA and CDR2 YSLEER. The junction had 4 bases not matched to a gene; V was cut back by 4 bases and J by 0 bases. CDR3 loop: CASSPSGTSSYNEQFF. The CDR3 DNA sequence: TGCGCCAGCAGCCCTAGCGGGACCAGCTCCTACAATGAGCAGTTCTTC.

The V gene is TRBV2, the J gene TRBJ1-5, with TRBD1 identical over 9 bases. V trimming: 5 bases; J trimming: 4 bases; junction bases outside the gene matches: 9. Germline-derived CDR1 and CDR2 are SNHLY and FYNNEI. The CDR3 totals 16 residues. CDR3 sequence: CASSLEDRGFNQPQHF. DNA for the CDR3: TGTGCCAGCAGTTTGGAGGACAGGGGCTTTAATCAGCCCCAGCATTTT.

The CDR3 coding sequence is TGTGCCAGCAGCTTAGTGTCAGGGGCGAAGAGTACGCAGTATTTT. Translating it yields CASSLVSGAKSTQYF. The chain employs TRBV7-7 and TRBJ2-3; D possibly corresponds to TRBD1 (6 bases). CDR1 and CDR2 from the germline V gene are SSHAT and FNYEAQ (reference sequence). The V end lost 1 base, the J end lost 8 bases, and 16 bases lay between the germline ends. This CDR3 has 15 amino acids.

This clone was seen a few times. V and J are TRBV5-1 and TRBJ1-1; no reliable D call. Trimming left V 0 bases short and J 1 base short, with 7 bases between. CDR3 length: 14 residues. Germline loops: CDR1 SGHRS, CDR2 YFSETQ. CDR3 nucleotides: TGCGCCAGCAGCTTGGAAAGAGCGAACACTGAAGCTTTCTTT. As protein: CASSLERANTEAFF.

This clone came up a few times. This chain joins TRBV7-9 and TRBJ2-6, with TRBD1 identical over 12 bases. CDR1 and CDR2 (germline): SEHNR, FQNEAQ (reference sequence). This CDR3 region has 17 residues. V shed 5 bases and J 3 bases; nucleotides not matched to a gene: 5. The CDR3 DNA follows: TGTGCCAGCAGCCTCCGGGACAGGGGGCTTGGGGCCAACGTCCTGACTTTC. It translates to CASSLRDRGLGANVLTF.

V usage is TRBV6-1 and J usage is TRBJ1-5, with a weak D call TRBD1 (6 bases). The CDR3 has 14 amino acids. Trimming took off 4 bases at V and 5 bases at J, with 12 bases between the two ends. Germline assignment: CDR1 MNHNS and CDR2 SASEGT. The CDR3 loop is CASSGRTDYQPQHF. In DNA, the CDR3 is TGTGCCAGCAGTGGACGGACAGACTATCAGCCCCAGCATTTT.

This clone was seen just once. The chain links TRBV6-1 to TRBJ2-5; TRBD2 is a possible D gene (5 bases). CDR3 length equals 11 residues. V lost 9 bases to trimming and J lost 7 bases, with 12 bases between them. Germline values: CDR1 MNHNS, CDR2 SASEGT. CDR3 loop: CASKRVGTQYF. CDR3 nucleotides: TGTGCCAGTAAGAGGGTAGGGACCCAGTACTTC.

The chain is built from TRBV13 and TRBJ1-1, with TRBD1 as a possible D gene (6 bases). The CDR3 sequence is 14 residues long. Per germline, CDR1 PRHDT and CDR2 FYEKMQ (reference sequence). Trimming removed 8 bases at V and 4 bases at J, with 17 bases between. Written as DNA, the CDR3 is TGTGCCAGCGGCGGGGGGCGGCCAGGCACTGAAGCTTTCTTT. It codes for CASGGGRPGTEAFF.

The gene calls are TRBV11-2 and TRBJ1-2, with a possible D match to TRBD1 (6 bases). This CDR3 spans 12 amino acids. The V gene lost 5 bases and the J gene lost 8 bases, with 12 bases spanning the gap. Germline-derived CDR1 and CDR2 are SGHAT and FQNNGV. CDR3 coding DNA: TGTGCCAGCAGCCTGGACAGACGCGGCTACACCTTC. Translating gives CASSLDRRGYTF.

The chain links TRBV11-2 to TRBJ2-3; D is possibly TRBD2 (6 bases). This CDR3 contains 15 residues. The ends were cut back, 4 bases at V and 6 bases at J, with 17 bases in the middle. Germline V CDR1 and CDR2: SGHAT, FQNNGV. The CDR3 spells CASSSGTALGDTQYF. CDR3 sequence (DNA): TGTGCCAGCAGCTCTGGGACTGCTTTAGGGGATACGCAGTATTTT.

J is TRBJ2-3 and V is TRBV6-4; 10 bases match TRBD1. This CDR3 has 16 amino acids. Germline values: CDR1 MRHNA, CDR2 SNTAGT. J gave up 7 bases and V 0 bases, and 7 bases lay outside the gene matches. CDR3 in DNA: TGTGCCAGCAGTGACTCGGGGGGACAGGGGTCGAATACGCAGTATTTT. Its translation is CASSDSGGQGSNTQYF.

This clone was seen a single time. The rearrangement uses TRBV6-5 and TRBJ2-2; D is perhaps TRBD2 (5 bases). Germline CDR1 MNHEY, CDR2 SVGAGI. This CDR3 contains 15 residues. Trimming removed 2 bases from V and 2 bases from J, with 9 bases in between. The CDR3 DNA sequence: TGTGCCAGCAGTTACAGGGAGTCTAACACCGGGGAGCTGTTTTTT. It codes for CASSYRESNTGELFF.

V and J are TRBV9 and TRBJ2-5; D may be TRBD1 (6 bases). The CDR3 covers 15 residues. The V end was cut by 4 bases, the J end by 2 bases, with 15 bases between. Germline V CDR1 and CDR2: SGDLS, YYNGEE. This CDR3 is CASSPRTDSQETQYF. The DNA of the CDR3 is TGTGCCAGCAGCCCCAGGACAGATAGTCAAGAGACCCAGTACTTC.

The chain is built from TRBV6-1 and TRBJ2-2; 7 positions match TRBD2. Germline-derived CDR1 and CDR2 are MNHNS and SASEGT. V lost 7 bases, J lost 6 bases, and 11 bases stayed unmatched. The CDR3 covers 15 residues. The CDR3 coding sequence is TGTGCCAGCACTGGGGGGGGTTCTGGGTCCGGGGAGCTGTTTTTT. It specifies CASTGGGSGSGELFF.

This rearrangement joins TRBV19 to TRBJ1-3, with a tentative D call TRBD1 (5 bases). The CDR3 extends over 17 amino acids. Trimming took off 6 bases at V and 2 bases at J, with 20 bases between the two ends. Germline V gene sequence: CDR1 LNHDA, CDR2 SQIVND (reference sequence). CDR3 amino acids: CASSLTGGVMAGNTIYF. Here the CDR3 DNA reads TGTGCCAGTAGCCTAACCGGGGGGGTGATGGCTGGAAACACCATATATTTT.

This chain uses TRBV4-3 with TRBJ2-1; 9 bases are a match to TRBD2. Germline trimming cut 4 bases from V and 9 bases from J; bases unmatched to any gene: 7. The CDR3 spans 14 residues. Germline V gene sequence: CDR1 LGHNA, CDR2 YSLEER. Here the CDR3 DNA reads TGCGCCAGCAGCCTCAGTAGCGGGAGAGGTGAGCAGTTCTTC. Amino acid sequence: CASSLSSGRGEQFF.

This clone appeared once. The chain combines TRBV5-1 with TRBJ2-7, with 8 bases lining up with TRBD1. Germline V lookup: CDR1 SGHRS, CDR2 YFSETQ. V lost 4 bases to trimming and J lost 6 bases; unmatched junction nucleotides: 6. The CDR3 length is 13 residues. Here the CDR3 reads CASSPGQGTEQYF. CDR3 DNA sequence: TGCGCCAGCAGCCCTGGACAGGGTACCGAGCAGTACTTC.